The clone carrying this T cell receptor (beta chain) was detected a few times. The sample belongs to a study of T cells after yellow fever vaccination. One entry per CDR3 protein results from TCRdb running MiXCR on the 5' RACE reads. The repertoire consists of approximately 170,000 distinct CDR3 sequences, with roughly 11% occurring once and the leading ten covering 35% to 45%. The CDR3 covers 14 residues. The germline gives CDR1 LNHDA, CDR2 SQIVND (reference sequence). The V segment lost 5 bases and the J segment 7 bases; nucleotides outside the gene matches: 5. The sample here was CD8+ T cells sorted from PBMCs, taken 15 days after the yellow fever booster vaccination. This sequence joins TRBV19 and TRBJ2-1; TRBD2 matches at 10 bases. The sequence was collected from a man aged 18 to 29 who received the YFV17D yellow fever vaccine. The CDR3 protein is CASSSSGGANEQFF. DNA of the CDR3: TGTGCCAGTAGTTCGAGCGGGGGGGCGAATGAGCAGTTCTTC. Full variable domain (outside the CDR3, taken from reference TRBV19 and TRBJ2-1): DGGITQSPKYLFRKEGQNVTLSCEQNLNHDAMYWYRQDPGQGLRLIYYSQIVNDFQKGDIAEGYSVSREKKESFPLTVTSAQKNPTAFYLCASSSSGGANEQFFGPGTRLTVL.